This is a list of T cell receptor beta chains from one sample in a study of T-cell memory formation after mild COVID-19. TCRdb re-called the 5' RACE reads through MiXCR, storing one row per CDR3 protein. This repertoire shows about 320,000 distinct CDR3 sequences, roughly an eighth found once; its top ten account for roughly a fifth. Sequences were obtained from PBMCs or a T cell subset sorted from them (not recorded which). These receptors were taken from a man aged 18 to 30 who had mild COVID-19 (a few samples of this study predate the infection). Cell type and time point are not known. Each CDR3 is given without its conserved first and last residue. D genes are given only for firm matches. Expanded clones are given a class, and other clones once, few, many or no size at all.

j_gene,v_gene,d_gene,abundance,CDR3aa
TRBJ2-2,TRBV6-5,-,-,ASSYSIFSTGELF
TRBJ1-1,TRBV7-6,-,-,ASSRREGTVF
TRBJ2-4,TRBV6-2/TRBV6-3,-,few,ANYRVPAKNIQY
TRBJ2-5,TRBV7-2,-,-,ASGMRVAETQY
TRBJ2-4,TRBV11-2,-,-,ASSLGSGVSVQY
TRBJ2-3,TRBV2,-,few,ASRDQDTQY
TRBJ1-6,TRBV14,-,few,ASSQSFTPNSPLH
TRBJ2-1,TRBV21-1,-,-,ASSKGRYRTAGYNEQF
TRBJ1-1,TRBV2,-,few,ASSVQGGGTEAF
TRBJ2-3,TRBV6-5,TRBD1,few,ASSKPGQGTDTQY
TRBJ2-1,TRBV5-1,-,many,ASSLAAEYNEQF
TRBJ1-2,TRBV18,TRBD1,few,ASSPGQTANYGYT
TRBJ2-5,TRBV7-3,TRBD2,-,ASSLPLAGGLETQY
TRBJ2-3,TRBV5-1,-,few,ASSEWNTDTQY
TRBJ2-3,TRBV7-9,-,-,ASSSTGSGGGDTQY
TRBJ2-1,TRBV3-1,-,many,ASSGSGEQF
TRBJ2-3,TRBV12-3/TRBV12-4,TRBD2,-,ASSPPGLHTDTQY
TRBJ1-5,TRBV5-5,-,few,ASSWGTPAYSNQPQH
TRBJ2-2,TRBV24-1,TRBD2,-,ATSDGTSGGTGELF
TRBJ1-1,TRBV4-2,-,few,ASSQEAPMNTEAF
TRBJ2-3,TRBV3-1,-,few,ASSQGGHSDTQY
TRBJ2-3,TRBV7-3,-,few,ASSLGGLYTQY
TRBJ2-1,TRBV6-2/TRBV6-3,TRBD2,-,ASSYGSGVSSYNEQF
TRBJ1-5,TRBV9,-,-,ASSAGGTLQPQH
TRBJ1-1,TRBV7-9,-,few,ASTRQLNTEAF
TRBJ1-5,TRBV7-6,-,many,ASSLEDGRGPQH
TRBJ2-7,TRBV5-4,-,-,ASSPDDRPYEQY
TRBJ2-1,TRBV7-2,-,many,ASSPGGNYNEQF
TRBJ2-3,TRBV18,-,-,ASSPPVSTDTQY
TRBJ2-2,TRBV5-1,TRBD1,-,ASSMDRGSGELF
TRBJ1-5,TRBV6-6,-,-,ASRTGRSQPQH
TRBJ1-5,TRBV6-2/TRBV6-3,-,many,ASRRDGYSNQPQH
TRBJ1-1,TRBV20-1,TRBD1,few,SAPGQLNTEAF
TRBJ2-1,TRBV6-6,TRBD1,few,ASSTGTGRNEQF